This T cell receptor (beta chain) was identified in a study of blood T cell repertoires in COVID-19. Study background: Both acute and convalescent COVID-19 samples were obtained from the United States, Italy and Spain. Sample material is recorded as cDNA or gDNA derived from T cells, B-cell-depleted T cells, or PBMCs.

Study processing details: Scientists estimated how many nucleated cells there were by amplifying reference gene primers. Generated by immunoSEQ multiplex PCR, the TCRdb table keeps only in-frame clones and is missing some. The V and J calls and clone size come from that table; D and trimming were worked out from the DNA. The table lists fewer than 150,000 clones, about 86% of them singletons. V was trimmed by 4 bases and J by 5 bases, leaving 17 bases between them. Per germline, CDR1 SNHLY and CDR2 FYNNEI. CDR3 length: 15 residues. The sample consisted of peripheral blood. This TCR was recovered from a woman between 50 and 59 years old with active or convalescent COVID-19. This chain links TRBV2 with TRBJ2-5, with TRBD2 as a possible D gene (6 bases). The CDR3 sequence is CASSVGPTREETQYF. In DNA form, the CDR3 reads TGTGCCAGCAGTGTTGGGCCGACCCGGGAGGAGACCCAGTACTTC.